The entry below gives a single T cell receptor beta chain sequence along with its context. Its antigen is not known. The table came from immunoSEQ multiplex PCR; TCRdb's copy has only in-frame clones and leaves some out. The table shows roughly 60,000 clones, with less than 95% occurring only once. This sample is part of a study of OX40 agonist ivuxolimab in advanced cancers. Overall study context: People in dose escalation had one of these cancers: hepatocellular carcinoma, melanoma, renal cell or head and neck cancer. Cohort: around 83% men, mean age about 62, aged roughly 20 to 79. Study findings and constraints: CD8+ T cells were the subset that, on average, had more expanded clones than CD4+.

The CDR3 totals 15 residues. The germline CDR1 and CDR2 sequences are SGHAT and FQNNGV. Trimming stripped 0 bases from V and 0 bases from J, with 3 bases between. The starting material was CD4+ or CD8+ T cells sorted from blood, obtained in a trial of the OX40 agonist ivuxolimab. This TCR was recovered from an adult with an advanced solid tumor such as melanoma, head and neck, liver or kidney cancer. The chain recombines TRBV11-2 with TRBJ2-6; D not certain. The CDR3, as DNA: TGTGCCAGCAGCTTAGACACCTCTGGGGCCAACGTCCTGACTTTC. Translation gives CASSLDTSGANVLTF.